The present T cell receptor (beta chain) was sequenced within a study of T cell responses to AZD1222 COVID-19 vaccine. Across the study: Second-dose schedules of about 4 or about 12 weeks were combined.

Overall study results and limits: Across spike, vaccine-associated CD4 TCRs were found, dominant at 160-218 and 743-854. Spike-specific TCR breadth and depth rose after two AZD1222 doses. Most donors were white British and more were female, and clonal diversity was possibly underestimated.

Turning to this clone: Its antigen is not known.

Germline loops: CDR1 GTSNPN, CDR2 SVGIG (reference sequence). This CDR3 contains 16 residues. The V and J ends lost 1 base and 4 bases, in that order; junction bases with no gene match: 10. Assay used: immunoSEQ multiplex PCR; TCRdb lists only in-frame clones, some missing. The table records about 53,000 clones, around 85% of them present only once. This clonotype was obtained from an adult in good health. V is TRBV30 and J is TRBJ2-3; 8 nucleotides agree with TRBD2. The input for sequencing was peripheral blood, taken on day 0 of AZD1222 vaccination. Here the CDR3 reads CAWSGSRGGSADTQYF. In DNA form, the CDR3 reads TGTGCCTGGAGTGGTTCTCGGGGGGGCTCGGCAGATACGCAGTATTTT.